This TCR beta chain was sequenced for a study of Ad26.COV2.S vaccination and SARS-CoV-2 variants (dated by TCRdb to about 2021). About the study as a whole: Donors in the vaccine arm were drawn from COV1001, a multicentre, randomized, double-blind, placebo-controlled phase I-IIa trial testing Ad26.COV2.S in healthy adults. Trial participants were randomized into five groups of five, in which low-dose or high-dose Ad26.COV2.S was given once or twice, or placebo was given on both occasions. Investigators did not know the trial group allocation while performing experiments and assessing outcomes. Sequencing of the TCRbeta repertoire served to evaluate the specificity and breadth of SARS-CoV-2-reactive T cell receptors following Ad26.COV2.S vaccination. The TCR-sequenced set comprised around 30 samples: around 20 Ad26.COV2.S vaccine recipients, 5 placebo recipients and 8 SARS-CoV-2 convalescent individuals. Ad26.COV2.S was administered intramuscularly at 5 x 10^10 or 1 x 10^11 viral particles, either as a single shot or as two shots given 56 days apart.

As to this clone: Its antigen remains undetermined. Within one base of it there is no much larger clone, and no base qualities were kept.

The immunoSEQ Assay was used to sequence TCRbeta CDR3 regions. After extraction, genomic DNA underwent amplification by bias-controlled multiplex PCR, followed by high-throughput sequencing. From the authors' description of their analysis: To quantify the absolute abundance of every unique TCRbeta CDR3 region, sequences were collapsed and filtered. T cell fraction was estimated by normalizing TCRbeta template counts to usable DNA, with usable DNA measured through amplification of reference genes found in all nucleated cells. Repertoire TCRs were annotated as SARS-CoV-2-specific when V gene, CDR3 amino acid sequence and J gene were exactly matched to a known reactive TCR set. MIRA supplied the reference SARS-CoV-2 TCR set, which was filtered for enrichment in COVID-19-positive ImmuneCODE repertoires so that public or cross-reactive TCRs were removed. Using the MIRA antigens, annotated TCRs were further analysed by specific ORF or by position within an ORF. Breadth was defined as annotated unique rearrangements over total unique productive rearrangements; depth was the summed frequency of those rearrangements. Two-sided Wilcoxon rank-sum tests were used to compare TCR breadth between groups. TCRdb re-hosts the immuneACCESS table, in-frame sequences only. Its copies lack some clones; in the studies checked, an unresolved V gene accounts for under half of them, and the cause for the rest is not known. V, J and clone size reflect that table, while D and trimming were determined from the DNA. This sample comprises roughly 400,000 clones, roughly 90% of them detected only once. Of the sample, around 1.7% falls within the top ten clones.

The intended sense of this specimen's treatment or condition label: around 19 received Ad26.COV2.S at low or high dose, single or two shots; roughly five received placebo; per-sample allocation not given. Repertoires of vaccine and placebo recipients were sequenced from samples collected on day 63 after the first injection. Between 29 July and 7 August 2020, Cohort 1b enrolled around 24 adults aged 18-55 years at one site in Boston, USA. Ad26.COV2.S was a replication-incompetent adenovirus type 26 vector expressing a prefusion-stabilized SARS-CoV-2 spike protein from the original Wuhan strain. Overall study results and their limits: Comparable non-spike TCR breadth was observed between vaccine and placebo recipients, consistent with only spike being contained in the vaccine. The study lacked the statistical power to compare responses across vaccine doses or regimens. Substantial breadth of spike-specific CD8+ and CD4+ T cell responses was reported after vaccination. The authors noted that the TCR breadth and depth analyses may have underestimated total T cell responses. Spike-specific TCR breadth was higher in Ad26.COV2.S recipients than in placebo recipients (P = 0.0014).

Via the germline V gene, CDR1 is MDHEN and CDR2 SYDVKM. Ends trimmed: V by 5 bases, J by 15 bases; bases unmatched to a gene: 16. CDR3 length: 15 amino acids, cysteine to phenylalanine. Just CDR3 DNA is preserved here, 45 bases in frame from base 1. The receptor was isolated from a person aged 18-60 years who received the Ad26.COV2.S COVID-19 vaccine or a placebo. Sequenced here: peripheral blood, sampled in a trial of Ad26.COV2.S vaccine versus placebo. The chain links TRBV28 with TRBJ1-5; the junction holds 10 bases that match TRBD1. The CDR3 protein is CASSPRGTGAGWVHF. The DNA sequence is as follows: TGTGCCAGCAGTCCGAGAGGGACAGGGGCAGGGTGGGTGCATTTT.